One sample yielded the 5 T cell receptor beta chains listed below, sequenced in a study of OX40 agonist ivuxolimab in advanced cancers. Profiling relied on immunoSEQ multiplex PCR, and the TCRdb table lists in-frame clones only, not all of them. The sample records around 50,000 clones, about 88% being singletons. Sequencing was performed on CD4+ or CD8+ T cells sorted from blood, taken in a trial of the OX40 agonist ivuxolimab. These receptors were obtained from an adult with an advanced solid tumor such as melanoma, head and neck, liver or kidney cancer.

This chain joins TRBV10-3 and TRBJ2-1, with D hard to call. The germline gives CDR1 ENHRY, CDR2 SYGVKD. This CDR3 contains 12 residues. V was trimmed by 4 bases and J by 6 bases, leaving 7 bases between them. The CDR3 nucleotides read TGTGCCATCAGTGTTATGGGCAATGAGCAGTTCTTC. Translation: CAISVMGNEQFF.

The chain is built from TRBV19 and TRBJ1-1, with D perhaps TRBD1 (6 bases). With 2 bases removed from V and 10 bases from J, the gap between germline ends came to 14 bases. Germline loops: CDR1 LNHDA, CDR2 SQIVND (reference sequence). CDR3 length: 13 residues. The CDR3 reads CASSIIGGWGAFF. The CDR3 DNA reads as TGTGCCAGTAGTATAATAGGGGGTTGGGGAGCTTTCTTT.

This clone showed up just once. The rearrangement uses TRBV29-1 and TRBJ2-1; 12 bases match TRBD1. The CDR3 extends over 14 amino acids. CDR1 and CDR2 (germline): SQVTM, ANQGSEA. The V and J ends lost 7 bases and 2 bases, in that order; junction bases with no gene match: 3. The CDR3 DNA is TGCAGCGGCGGGACAGGGGGCGCCTACAATGAGCAGTTCTTC. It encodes CSGGTGGAYNEQFF.

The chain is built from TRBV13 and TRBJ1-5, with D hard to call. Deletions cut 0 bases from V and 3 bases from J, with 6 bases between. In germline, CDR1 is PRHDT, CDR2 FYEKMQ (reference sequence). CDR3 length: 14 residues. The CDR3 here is CASSLGGFNQPQHF. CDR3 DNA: TGTGCCAGCAGCTTAGGGGGGTTCAATCAGCCCCAGCATTTT.

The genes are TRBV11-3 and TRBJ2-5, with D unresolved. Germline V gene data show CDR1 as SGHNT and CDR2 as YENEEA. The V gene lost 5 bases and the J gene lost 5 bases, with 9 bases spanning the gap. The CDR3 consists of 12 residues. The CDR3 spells CASSPASETQYF. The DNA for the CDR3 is TGTGCCAGCAGCCCGGCCTCGGAGACCCAGTACTTC.